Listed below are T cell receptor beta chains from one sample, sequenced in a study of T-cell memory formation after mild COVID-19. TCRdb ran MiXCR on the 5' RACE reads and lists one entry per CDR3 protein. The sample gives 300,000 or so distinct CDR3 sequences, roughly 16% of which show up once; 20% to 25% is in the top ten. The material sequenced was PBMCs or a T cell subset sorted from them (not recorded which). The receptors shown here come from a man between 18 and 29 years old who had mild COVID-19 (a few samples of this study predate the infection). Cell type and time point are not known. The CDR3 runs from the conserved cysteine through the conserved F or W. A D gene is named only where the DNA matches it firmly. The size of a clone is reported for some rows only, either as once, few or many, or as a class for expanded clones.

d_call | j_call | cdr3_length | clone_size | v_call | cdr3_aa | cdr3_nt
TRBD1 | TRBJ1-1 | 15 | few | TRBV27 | CASSPPGQGNTEAFF | TGTGCCAGCAGCCCCCCGGGACAGGGGAACACTGAAGCTTTCTTT
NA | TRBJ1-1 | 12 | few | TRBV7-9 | CASSLAPEKAFF | TGTGCCAGCAGCTTAGCTCCTGAAAAAGCTTTCTTT
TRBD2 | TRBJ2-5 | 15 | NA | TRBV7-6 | CASSPPSSGGETQYF | TGTGCCAGCAGCCCGCCTAGTAGCGGGGGAGAGACCCAGTACTTC
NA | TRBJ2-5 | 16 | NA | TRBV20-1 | CSARIWGRPAGETQYF | TGCAGTGCTAGAATCTGGGGGAGGCCGGCGGGGGAGACCCAGTACTTC
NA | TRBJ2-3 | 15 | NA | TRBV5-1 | CASSWQVPSTDTQYF | TGCGCCAGCAGCTGGCAGGTCCCTAGCACAGATACGCAGTATTTT
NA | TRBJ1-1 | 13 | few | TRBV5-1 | CASGGQTNTEAFF | TGCGCCAGCGGGGGACAAACGAACACTGAAGCTTTCTTT
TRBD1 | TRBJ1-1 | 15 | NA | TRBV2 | CASRGTGGLSTEAFF | TGTGCCAGCAGGGGGACAGGGGGGTTGAGCACTGAAGCTTTCTTT
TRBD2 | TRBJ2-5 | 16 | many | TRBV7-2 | CASSLSSSGGQETQYF | TGTGCCAGCAGCTTAAGTTCTAGCGGCGGCCAAGAGACCCAGTACTTC
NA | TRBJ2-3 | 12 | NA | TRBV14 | CASSRTRHTQYF | TGTGCCAGCAGCCGTACAAGGCATACGCAGTATTTT
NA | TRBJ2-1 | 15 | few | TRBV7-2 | CASSFGGLGYNEQFF | TGTGCCAGCAGTTTCGGAGGATTGGGGTACAATGAGCAGTTCTTC
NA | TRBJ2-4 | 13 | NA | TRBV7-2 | CASSPQTRLRKYF | TGTGCCAGCAGCCCCCAGACCCGCCTAAGAAAGTACTTC
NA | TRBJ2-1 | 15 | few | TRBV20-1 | CSARDEVGFDHEQFF | TGCAGTGCTAGAGACGAGGTCGGTTTCGACCATGAGCAGTTCTTC
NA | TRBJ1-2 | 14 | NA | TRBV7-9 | CASSLEGGSYGYTF | TGTGCCAGCAGCTTAGAGGGGGGAAGCTATGGCTACACCTTC
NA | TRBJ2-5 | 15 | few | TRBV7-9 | CASSSRRRREETQYF | TGTGCCAGCAGCTCCCGACGGCGACGTGAAGAGACCCAGTACTTC
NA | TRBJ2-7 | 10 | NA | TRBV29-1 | CSVGSYEQYF | TGCAGCGTTGGATCCTACGAGCAGTACTTC
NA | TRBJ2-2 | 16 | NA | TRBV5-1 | CASSLDRGQLTGELFF | TGCGCCAGCAGCTTGGACCGGGGGCAGCTCACCGGGGAGCTGTTTTTT
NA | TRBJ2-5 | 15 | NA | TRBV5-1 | CASSLAPGGEETQYF | TGCGCCAGCAGCTTGGCCCCAGGGGGGGAAGAGACCCAGTACTTC